These 24 T cell receptor beta chains share one sample of origin, sequenced in a study of shared clonotypes between healthy human individuals (dated by TCRdb to 2018 to 2020). The library was obtained by the immunoSEQ multiplex PCR assay. TCRdb's version of the immuneACCESS table is confined to in-frame rearrangements and falls short of the full clone set. An unresolved V gene accounts for under half of the shortfall where checked; the remainder is of unknown origin. Present in this sample are 2 million to 2.5 million clones, 95% of which were seen just once. The ten largest make up 0.13% of the sample. Input material: naive CD4+ T cells sorted from blood. Read against the paper, the sample's cell subset or site label means: CD45RA+ positively selected. These receptors all stem from a man aged 18 to 30 in good health.

The V call is TRBV6-6, the J call TRBJ2-2; the D is unclear. The germline gives CDR1 MNHNY, CDR2 SVGAGI (reference sequence). The length of the CDR3 is 13 residues. V lost 5 bases, J lost 2 bases, and 6 bases lay in between. DNA of the CDR3: TGTGCCAGCAGTCCCCTTAACACCGGGGAGCTGTTTTTT. As protein: CASSPLNTGELFF.

This chain joins TRBV10-2 and TRBJ2-7, with 7 bases identical to TRBD1. The length of the CDR3 is 12 residues. The germline CDR1 and CDR2 sequences are WSHSY and SAAADI. Trimming removed 8 bases from V and 4 bases from J; junction bases left unmatched: 5. CDR3 coding DNA: TGCGCCAGCCGTCCAGGGGGTTACGAGCAGTACTTC. Translating gives CASRPGGYEQYF.

Of note for this clone: Within the sample, other DNA sequences also encode this same CDR3. This sequence joins TRBV11-2 and TRBJ2-3, with D perhaps matching TRBD1 (6 bases). Trimming left V 3 bases short and J 0 bases short, with 7 bases between. The CDR3 totals 14 residues. The germline V gene has CDR1 SGHAT and CDR2 FQNNGV. The CDR3 DNA is TGTGCCAGCAGCTTGACAGGAAGCACAGATACGCAGTATTTT. Translating gives CASSLTGSTDTQYF.

The rearrangement uses TRBV6-6 and TRBJ2-5; 9 bases agree with TRBD2. This CDR3 region has 14 residues. V shed 6 bases, J shed 5 bases, and the junction held 7 bases outside the gene matches. The V gene's germline CDR1 is MNHNY and CDR2 SVGAGI (reference sequence). CDR3 in amino acids: CASSAAGGWETQYF. CDR3 sequence (DNA): TGTGCCAGCAGCGCAGCGGGAGGTTGGGAGACCCAGTACTTC.

About this clone itself: Distinct nucleotide sequences in the sample also encode this CDR3. J is TRBJ2-3 and V is TRBV9; TRBD1 is a possible D gene (7 bases). Per the germline V gene, CDR1 is SGDLS and CDR2 is YYNGEE. The CDR3 length is 16 residues. The ends were cut back, 0 bases at V and 1 base at J, with 12 bases in the middle. The CDR3 nucleotides read TGTGCCAGCAGCGTAGGCAGGGGGGCAGGCACAGATACGCAGTATTTT. Protein sequence: CASSVGRGAGTDTQYF.

The rearrangement links TRBV28 to TRBJ1-4; D possibly corresponds to TRBD1 (6 bases). Trimming pared 8 bases from V and 5 bases from J, leaving 18 bases between. The CDR3 has 15 amino acids. Germline assignment: CDR1 MDHEN and CDR2 SYDVKM. The CDR3 nucleotides are TGTGCCAGCGGCTCGACGGGACAAGGGAATGAAAAACTGTTTTTT. This encodes CASGSTGQGNEKLFF.

V usage is TRBV10-3 and J usage is TRBJ2-7, with a possible D match to TRBD1 (5 bases). V was trimmed by 2 bases and J by 3 bases, leaving 20 bases between them. Germline V CDR1 and CDR2: ENHRY, SYGVKD. The CDR3 totals 17 residues. The CDR3 DNA reads as TGTGCCATCAGTGAGAGGGTGGGAACAGGATCGTTCTACGAGCAGTACTTC. This sequence encodes CAISERVGTGSFYEQYF.

The CDR3 loop reads CASSVDRNQPQHF. The CDR3 nucleotides read TGTGCCAGCAGCGTAGATAGGAATCAGCCCCAGCATTTT. The rearrangement joins TRBV9 to TRBJ1-5, with unresolved D. The CDR3 sequence is 13 residues long. V gave up 0 bases and J gave up 4 bases, with 5 bases separating them. The germline V gene encodes CDR1 SGDLS and CDR2 YYNGEE.

V gene TRBV6-6 combines with J gene TRBJ1-2; 7 bases match TRBD1. CDR1 and CDR2 (germline): MNHNY, SVGAGI (reference sequence). V shed 4 bases, J shed 3 bases, and the junction held 8 bases outside the gene matches. The CDR3 contains 15 residues. CDR3 nucleotide sequence: TGTGCCAGCAGTTCGGCAAGGGGGCTTCACTATGGCTACACCTTC. Translation gives CASSSARGLHYGYTF.

The chain recombines TRBV6-1 with TRBJ1-5; D might be TRBD1 (5 bases). CDR3 size: 15 residues. The V gene lost 3 bases and the J gene lost 0 bases, with 9 bases spanning the gap. Germline loops: CDR1 MNHNS, CDR2 SASEGT. CDR3 residues: CASSDGGFSNQPQHF. The CDR3 bases are TGTGCCAGCAGTGACGGGGGATTTAGCAATCAGCCCCAGCATTTT.

This sequence joins TRBV6-6 and TRBJ2-5; D is unclear. Germline-derived CDR1 and CDR2 are MNHNY and SVGAGI (reference sequence). Trimming stripped 0 bases from V and 7 bases from J, with 18 bases between. This CDR3 comprises 16 residues. The CDR3: CASSYSNSGFGGTQYF. The CDR3 region has the DNA TGTGCCAGCAGTTACTCGAACTCGGGCTTCGGTGGGACCCAGTACTTC.

The chain uses TRBV14 and TRBJ1-2, with unresolved D. Trimming removed 0 bases from V and 8 bases from J, with 10 bases in between. Looked up from germline, CDR1 is SGHDN and CDR2 is FVKESK. This CDR3 has 13 amino acids. CDR3 sequence: CASSQDGREGYTF. The CDR3 DNA sequence: TGTGCCAGCAGCCAAGATGGGAGGGAAGGCTACACCTTC.

The V call is TRBV7-9, the J call TRBJ1-2; D may be TRBD1 (5 bases). V dropped 5 bases and J dropped 0 bases, with 22 bases sitting between them. Germline lookup yields CDR1 SEHNR and CDR2 FQNEAQ (reference sequence). The CDR3 has 18 amino acids. CDR3 residues: CASSLLRDPSNTNYGYTF. The CDR3 coding sequence is TGTGCCAGCAGCCTCCTCCGGGACCCGAGCAATACTAACTATGGCTACACCTTC.

The chain links TRBV7-2 to TRBJ2-1, with D tentatively TRBD1 or TRBD2 (5 bases each). The CDR3 is 14 residues long. Trimming pared 3 bases from V and 8 bases from J, leaving 14 bases between. From germline, CDR1 is SGHTA and CDR2 FQGNSA. CDR3 in amino acids: CASSFIWGSDEQFF. The CDR3 coding sequence is TGTGCCAGCAGCTTTATCTGGGGGAGCGATGAGCAGTTCTTC.

The chain recombines TRBV27 with TRBJ1-2; no clear D. The CDR3 extends over 17 amino acids. The V end lost 1 base, the J end lost 7 bases, and 22 bases lay between the germline ends. Looked up from germline, CDR1 is MNHEY and CDR2 is SMNVEV (reference sequence). CDR3 sequence: CASSLYPRFTRVSGYTF. The CDR3 DNA sequence: TGTGCCAGCAGTTTATACCCCCGCTTTACGAGGGTCTCTGGCTACACCTTC.

V gene TRBV4-2 combines with J gene TRBJ1-3; D is ambiguous. The CDR3 contains 16 residues. Germline V lookup: CDR1 LGHNA, CDR2 YNFKEQ. V lost 0 bases to trimming and J lost 0 bases, with 9 bases between them. CDR3 DNA sequence: TGTGCCAGCAGCCAAGAACCGGGTAGCTCTGGAAACACCATATATTTT. Protein: CASSQEPGSSGNTIYF.

The V call is TRBV6-6, the J call TRBJ2-7; perhaps TRBD2 as D (6 bases). Germline CDR1 and CDR2: MNHNY and SVGAGI (reference sequence). The germline V and J ends were trimmed by 6 bases and 2 bases, with 20 bases remaining between them. The CDR3 sequence is 16 residues long. The CDR3, as DNA: TGTGCCAGCAGATCCTCCCGCGCCGGGGGTACCTACGAGCAGTACTTC. Residues: CASRSSRAGGTYEQYF.

This rearrangement joins TRBV6-1 to TRBJ2-6; possibly TRBD1 for D (6 bases). This CDR3 has 15 amino acids. CDR1 MNHNS and CDR2 SASEGT come from the germline V gene. Trimming stripped 5 bases from V and 0 bases from J, with 8 bases between. The CDR3 bases are TGTGCCAGCAGTCAGGGGTTCTCTGGGGCCAACGTCCTGACTTTC. Its translation: CASSQGFSGANVLTF.

The chain uses TRBV6-5 and TRBJ2-7; the D call may be TRBD1 or TRBD2 (5 bases each). Germline values: CDR1 MNHEY, CDR2 SVGAGI. V dropped 6 bases and J dropped 3 bases, with 12 bases sitting between them. The CDR3 sequence is 13 residues long. CDR3 protein: CASSRGPHYEQYF. The CDR3 bases are TGTGCCAGCAGCCGGGGACCGCACTACGAGCAGTACTTC.

J is TRBJ2-3 and V is TRBV11-2; D unclear. With 1 base removed from V and 6 bases from J, the gap between germline ends came to 14 bases. The CDR3 is 15 amino acids. Germline V CDR1 and CDR2: SGHAT, FQNNGV. The CDR3 DNA is TGTGCCAGCAGCTTAGTGGCCCTTAGTAGGGATACGCAGTATTTT. Protein product: CASSLVALSRDTQYF.

The chain couples TRBV10-3 to TRBJ2-3; no clear D gene. CDR3 length: 17 residues. The ends were cut back, 6 bases at V and 3 bases at J, with 22 bases in the middle. Per germline, CDR1 ENHRY and CDR2 SYGVKD. In nucleotides, the CDR3 is TGTGCCATCAGACCCCACGACGTTCTCGTCCGGACAGATACGCAGTATTTT. As protein: CAIRPHDVLVRTDTQYF.

J is TRBJ1-1 and V is TRBV18; perhaps TRBD1 as D (6 bases). V dropped 5 bases and J dropped 2 bases, with 12 bases sitting between them. The germline V gene encodes CDR1 KGHSH and CDR2 LQKENI. There are 14 residues in the CDR3. For the CDR3, the DNA is TGTGCCAGCTCAAAACAGGGCACAAACACTGAAGCTTTCTTT. Its protein is CASSKQGTNTEAFF.

This clone showed up just once. The chain links TRBV9 to TRBJ1-2; D call uncertain. In germline, CDR1 is SGDLS, CDR2 YYNGEE. The CDR3 has 14 residues. Trimming removed 2 bases at V and 4 bases at J, with 12 bases between. The CDR3 DNA sequence: TGTGCCAGCAGCGTCCACGGAGTCGCCTATGGCTACACCTTC. Translation: CASSVHGVAYGYTF.

The chain employs TRBV28 and TRBJ1-2, with D tentatively TRBD1 (5 bases). CDR1 is MDHEN, CDR2 SYDVKM, per germline. CDR3 length: 12 residues. V lost 3 bases, J lost 4 bases, and 6 bases lay in between. The CDR3 DNA reads as TGTGCCAGCAGTTTCAGGGCCTATGGCTACACCTTC. Translation: CASSFRAYGYTF.